The source of this TCR beta chain is a study of T cell repertoires in cytomegalovirus infection. Background on the study: CMV epitopes in the study were HLA-C-restricted (recently identified) and HLA-B-restricted (well studied). Public TCR beta signatures marked donors with CMV infection and the matching HLA. General study findings and limits: Cumulative public TCR beta family frequency identified carriers of CMV plus the relevant HLA. Dominant in the ex vivo response were TCR beta clonotypes restricted by HLA-C and specific for CMV.

This clonotype was recorded a few times. The antigen is undetermined. Each CDR3 protein is one row after TCRdb ran MiXCR on the reads. Of roughly 920,000 distinct CDR3 sequences listed, less than 40% are singletons. The CDR3 consists of 14 residues. Germline CDR1 is MNHNS and CDR2 is SASEGT. The ends were cut back, 6 bases at V and 0 bases at J, with 9 bases in the middle. This clonotype originated in a human donor in good health (CMV status not recorded). Some clones in this sample may be carry-over from other donors' samples. Sequencing was performed on cultured CD8+ T cells from PBMCs, taken from culture after CMV antigen stimulation. J is TRBJ2-1 and V is TRBV6-1, with D hard to call. The CDR3 region has the DNA TGTGCCAGCAGAACAAGTAGCTCCTACAATGAGCAGTTCTTC. Translated, it gives CASRTSSSYNEQFF.